This T cell receptor (beta chain) originates from a study of cytomegalovirus exposure and HLA in healthy donors. Germline-derived CDR1 and CDR2 are SGDLS and YYNGEE. The length of the CDR3 is 16 residues. V was trimmed by 0 bases and J by 7 bases, leaving 17 bases between them. The table lists this clone with a few counts. The antigen remains undetermined. Notes on the study in general: It is likely that the observed cluster of highly shared sequence variants was a sequencing artifact.

PCR amplification relied on 60 Vbeta primers (plus 13 Jbeta primers). Measured with immunoSEQ multiplex PCR; TCRdb has only the in-frame clones, and not every one. The sample lists some 200,000 clones, roughly 13% occurring once. V usage is TRBV9 and J usage is TRBJ2-1; TRBD2 is a possible D gene (5 bases). The specimen sequenced was PBMCs. This clonotype was sampled from a man in his fifties in good health and CMV-seropositive. CDR3 amino acids: CASSVVKLGVWNEQFF. Written as DNA, the CDR3 is TGTGCCAGCAGCGTAGTCAAACTAGGCGTGTGGAATGAGCAGTTCTTC.